A selection of T cell receptor beta chains follows, all from one sample in a study of blood T cells in healthy people across ages. Using its own MiXCR run on the 5' RACE reads, TCRdb lists one record per CDR3 protein. The data hold about 730,000 distinct CDR3 sequences, with approximately 43% observed a single time. Sequencing was done on a sample of blood. The receptors originated from a woman in her fifties or sixties in good health. Each CDR3 is given with its conserved first and last residue. Fields, in order: J gene, D gene, V gene, clone size, CDR3 DNA, CDR3 protein. The D gene is left open where the match is weak. Expanded clones are given a class, and other clones once, few, many or no size at all.

TRBJ2-4,TRBD1,TRBV9,.,TGTGCCAGCAGCGTAGAAGGGGGCGAGAACATTCAGTACTTC,CASSVEGGENIQYF
TRBJ1-2,TRBD1,TRBV10-3,.,TGTGCCATCAGCCGGGACAGGGAAGCGAATGGCTACACCTTC,CAISRDREANGYTF
TRBJ1-6,.,TRBV20-1,.,TGCAGTGGCCAGAGACCGACGACTTCACCCCTCCACTTT,CSGQRPTTSPLHF
TRBJ2-7,.,TRBV7-2,.,TGTGCCAGCAGCTTAGACCAGGGGAATCACAATGAGCAGTACTTC,CASSLDQGNHNEQYF
TRBJ2-7,TRBD1,TRBV4-3,.,TGCGCCAGCAGCTTTGCCGGGACAGGCAACTACAATGAGCAGTACTTC,CASSFAGTGNYNEQYF
TRBJ2-3,.,TRBV11-2,.,TGTGTCAGCAGTTTTACCAAACTGCGAGATACGCAGTATTTT,CVSSFTKLRDTQYF
TRBJ2-2,TRBD1,TRBV18,.,TGTGCCAGCTCACCACCGCAGGGGGCCACCGGGGAGCTGTTTTTT,CASSPPQGATGELFF
TRBJ2-1,TRBD2,TRBV6-1,.,TGTGCCAGCAGCCGGAGACTAGCGGGGGAAACCCTCTACAATGAGCAGTTCTTC,CASSRRLAGETLYNEQFF
TRBJ2-5,.,TRBV5-6,many,TGTGCCAGCAGCTCCGAAGCAGCAAAGACCCAGTACTTC,CASSSEAAKTQYF
TRBJ1-2,TRBD1,TRBV28,.,TGTGCCAGCAGTTTGAGCCAGGGGGCCAATTATGGCTACACCTTC,CASSLSQGANYGYTF
TRBJ1-4,.,TRBV6-1,.,TGTGCCAGCAGAAAGCAAGGGACTACTAAAAAACTGTTTTTT,CASRKQGTTKKLFF
TRBJ1-6,TRBD1,TRBV7-2,.,TGTGCCAGCAGCTTACAGGGGGCGTGGTCACCCCTCCACTTT,CASSLQGAWSPLHF
TRBJ2-3,TRBD2,TRBV5-1,many,TGCGCCAGCAGCTTGGACCTAGCGGGGGGCACAGATACGCAGTATTTT,CASSLDLAGGTDTQYF
TRBJ2-7,.,TRBV28,.,TGTGCCAGCAGTTTCTCCTCGGGCCACTACGAGCAGTACTTC,CASSFSSGHYEQYF
TRBJ2-5,TRBD2,TRBV20-1,.,TGCAGTGACACGACTAGCGGGACCCCCAATGAGCAGTACTTC,CSDTTSGTPNEQYF
TRBJ2-7,TRBD2,TRBV7-2,many,TGTGCCAGCAGCTTAGCGGCTAGCGGTTCCTACGAGCAGTACTTC,CASSLAASGSYEQYF
TRBJ1-1,.,TRBV4-1,.,TGCGCCAGCAGCCAAGTAGGGGGGCAGGGAGTGAACACTGAAGCTTTCTTT,CASSQVGGQGVNTEAFF
TRBJ2-6,.,TRBV6-4,few,TGTGCCAGCAGTGCCCTTTCGGGGGCGTATGGGGCCAACGTCCTGACTTTC,CASSALSGAYGANVLTF
TRBJ2-5,TRBD2,TRBV5-1,.,TGCGCCAGCAGCTCAGTAGCGGGCCAAGAGACCCAGTACTTC,CASSSVAGQETQYF
TRBJ2-7,TRBD2,TRBV20-1,many,TGCAGTGCTAACCTCCCGGGACTAGCCTCCGAGCAGTACTTC,CSANLPGLASEQYF
TRBJ2-3,.,TRBV5-1,.,TGCGCCAGCAGCTTGGGCGAGGTTACAGATACGCAGTATTTT,CASSLGEVTDTQYF
TRBJ2-3,.,TRBV21-1,.,TGTGCCAGCAGCAAAGCGGTAGCAGATACAGATACGCAGTATTTT,CASSKAVADTDTQYF
TRBJ1-2,.,TRBV2,.,TGTGCCAGCAGTGAAACAGGCAGTCGAAGTGGTGGCTACACCTTC,CASSETGSRSGGYTF
TRBJ1-4,.,TRBV3-1,.,TGTGCCAGCAGCCACGGAAACCCTAATGAAAAACTGTTTTTT,CASSHGNPNEKLFF
TRBJ2-3,TRBD1,TRBV3-1,.,TGTGCCAGCAGCCAAAGGACAGGGGGCGGGACAGATACGCAGTATTTT,CASSQRTGGGTDTQYF
TRBJ2-5,.,TRBV5-1,many,TGCGCCAGCAGCGTGACAGGGAGGTGGCAAGAGACCCAGTACTTC,CASSVTGRWQETQYF
TRBJ2-5,TRBD1,TRBV14,.,TGTGCCAGCAGCCAGGATCCGGGACAGGGGCCAGAGACCCAGTACTTC,CASSQDPGQGPETQYF
TRBJ2-5,.,TRBV7-6,.,TGTGCCAGCAGCCCCGTCCCGGGATCCCAAGAGACCCAGTACTTC,CASSPVPGSQETQYF
TRBJ1-5,.,TRBV5-5,.,TGTGCCAGCAGCTACCGGGAGCCATCGGACAATCAGCCCCAGCATTTT,CASSYREPSDNQPQHF
TRBJ2-7,.,TRBV6-2/TRBV6-3,.,TGTGCCAGCAGTTCAGCCGGGCCGTGGAGCGAGCAGTACTTC,CASSSAGPWSEQYF
TRBJ1-1,.,TRBV20-1,.,TGCTGTGCTAGGCGGGAGGGGGGGTACACTGAAGCTTTCTTT,CCARREGGYTEAFF
TRBJ2-7,.,TRBV29-1,.,TGCAGCGCAATTAACAGGGAACCCCACGAGCAGTACTTC,CSAINREPHEQYF
TRBJ1-5,.,TRBV5-1,.,TGCGCCAGCAGCCCGGAGGGAGGTCCGGATCAGCCCCAGCATTTT,CASSPEGGPDQPQHF
TRBJ1-2,TRBD1,TRBV27,.,TGTGCCAGCAGTTATGGGACAGGAGGTTTTAAAGGCTACACCTTC,CASSYGTGGFKGYTF
TRBJ2-3,.,TRBV5-1,.,TGCGCCAGCAGCTTTGGACAGGGGACTAGTACAGATACGCAGTATTTT,CASSFGQGTSTDTQYF
TRBJ2-7,TRBD2,TRBV18,.,TGTGCCAGCTCACCACCGATGGGTAGCGGGCAGAAACGGCAGTACTTC,CASSPPMGSGQKRQYF
TRBJ1-5,TRBD1,TRBV3-1,few,TGTGCCAGCAGCCAAGAGACAGGGGGCAACCAGCCCCAGCATTTT,CASSQETGGNQPQHF
TRBJ2-7,.,TRBV9,few,TGTGCCAGCAGCGTGGACAGTTCAATTTACGAGCAGTACTTC,CASSVDSSIYEQYF
TRBJ2-5,TRBD2,TRBV12-3/TRBV12-4,.,TGTGCCAGCACCTCTAGCGGGGCGGGAGAGACCCAGTACTTC,CASTSSGAGETQYF
TRBJ2-1,.,TRBV12-3/TRBV12-4,few,TGTGCCAGCTCGGGTGGGGTAAATGAGCAGTTCTTC,CASSGGVNEQFF
TRBJ1-4,.,TRBV20-1,few,TGCAGTGCTAGAGACAGTAGGAATGAAAAACTGTTTTTT,CSARDSRNEKLFF
TRBJ2-7,.,TRBV6-5,.,TGTGCCAGCAGTTACTCGGCGTACTCCTACGAGCAGTACTTC,CASSYSAYSYEQYF
TRBJ2-6,TRBD1,TRBV19,.,TGTGCCAGTAGAACAGGGGTCAACTCTGGGGCCAACGTCCTGACTTTC,CASRTGVNSGANVLTF
TRBJ2-3,.,TRBV24-1,few,TGTGCCACATCCAGAACAGATACGCAGTATTTT,CATSRTDTQYF
TRBJ2-3,.,TRBV20-1,.,TGCAGTGCTAGTAGGGGGGGGGCAAGTTTCACAGATACGCAGTATTTT,CSASRGGASFTDTQYF
TRBJ2-4,TRBD2,TRBV6-6,once,TGTGCCAGCAGTTACTTTCTAGCGGGGGGAAATGAGCAGTACTTC,CASSYFLAGGNEQYF
TRBJ1-6,.,TRBV9,.,TGTGCCAGCAGCGTAGAACAGGCCAATTCACCCCTCCACTTT,CASSVEQANSPLHF
TRBJ2-5,.,TRBV9,few,TGTGCCAGCAGCGTAGACGAGGGGGGGGGCCGGGAGACCCAGTACTTC,CASSVDEGGGRETQYF
TRBJ2-1,TRBD1,TRBV5-1,.,TGCGCCAGCAGTGCCGACAGGGGTTGCAATGAGCAGTTCTTC,CASSADRGCNEQFF
TRBJ1-1,.,TRBV4-1,.,TGCGCCAGCAGCCAAGTAATCCCTGGGAAAGCTTTCTTT,CASSQVIPGKAFF
TRBJ2-3,TRBD1,TRBV24-1,once,TGTGCCACCAGTGACGCCCAGGGGGTTCGAGTAGATACGCAGTATTTT,CATSDAQGVRVDTQYF
TRBJ2-3,.,TRBV4-1,.,TGCGCCAGCAGCCAAGCTGAGCCGCTCACAGATACGCAGTATTTT,CASSQAEPLTDTQYF
TRBJ1-3,.,TRBV20-1,.,TGCAGTGCTCTACCCGACAGACGAGTCGGAAACACCATATATTTT,CSALPDRRVGNTIYF
TRBJ2-7,.,TRBV9,.,TGTGCCAGCAGCGTAAGCGCTGGAGTCACCTACAATGAGCAGTACTTC,CASSVSAGVTYNEQYF
TRBJ1-2,.,TRBV10-1,.,TGCGCCAGCAGTGAGTCGAGGGGTCGGGGCTACACCTTC,CASSESRGRGYTF
TRBJ2-7,.,TRBV12-3/TRBV12-4,.,TGTGCCAGCAGTTTAGTATCGGCAACCTCCTACGAGCAGTACTTC,CASSLVSATSYEQYF
TRBJ2-3,.,TRBV9,.,TGTGCCAGCAGCCCCACCGGCTTGGCGGTTGATACGCAGTATTTT,CASSPTGLAVDTQYF
TRBJ2-5,TRBD1,TRBV10-3,.,TGTGCCACCCGGACAGGGACGTTGGACGGGGGGACCCAGTACTTC,CATRTGTLDGGTQYF